This TCR beta chain was identified in a study of neurological immune-mediated disorders. For the study at large: Within the group of 34 multiple sclerosis patients, approximately 30 were relapsing-remitting, while 3 were secondary progressive.

Findings and limits, study-wide: Among 34 multiple sclerosis patients, 18 had repertoires that phylogenetic grouping placed in one related-CDR3 cluster, a possible signature. Expanded clones shared no identical CDR3 amino acid sequences across subjects, which suggested private TCR-beta repertoires in all groups.

This CDR3 spans 22 amino acids. The J segment lost 6 bases and the V segment lost 1 base, leaving 23 bases of the junction unmatched. Per germline, CDR1 SGHVS and CDR2 FQNEAQ. This clonotype was recorded at least ten times. Antigen: not known. It was by 5'RACE with 10-nucleotide random UMIs that the cDNA was made. Each CDR3 protein is one row after TCRdb ran MiXCR on the 5' RACE reads. Seen here are tens of thousands of distinct CDR3 sequences, around 5.8% observed once, and the top ten hold approximately 1.3%. This receptor was obtained from a young woman with multiple sclerosis. Specimen: CD4+ T cells from blood. The chain employs TRBV7-8 and TRBJ2-1; 11 bases are a match to TRBD2. In DNA form, the CDR3 reads TGTGCCAGCAGCTTAGAGTCACTCGTGGGCTACAGTAGCGGGAGGGCCTCCAATGAGCAGTTCTTC. This codes for CASSLESLVGYSSGRASNEQFF. The full variable domain, rest sourced from reference TRBV7-8 and TRBJ2-1, is GAGVSQSPRYKVAKRGQDVALRCDPISGHVSLFWYQQALGQGPEFLTYFQNEAQLDKSGLPSDRFFAERPEGSVSTLKIQRTQQEDSAVYLCASSLESLVGYSSGRASNEQFFGPGTRLTVL.